One sample yielded the 20 T cell receptor beta chains listed below, sequenced in a study of regulatory T cells in long-lasting Graves disease. The time point here: persistent/refractory GD, antithyroid drugs over 5 years with positive TRAb. Scientists built the TCR library using RNA that was extracted from PBMCs. Arm-PCR with iRepertoire HTBI primers amplified the CDR3 regions for these TCR beta libraries. TCRdb re-derived calls from the multiplex PCR reads in MiXCR, one entry per CDR3 protein. In the table there are about 400,000 distinct CDR3 sequences, less than 25% of which are singletons. Sample: peripheral blood mononuclear cells (PBMCs), taken when the disease was refractory, from a patient treated with antithyroid drugs. These receptors all come from a female donor with Graves disease.

The chain recombines TRBV7-9 with TRBJ2-5, with 8 bases that match TRBD2. The CDR3 consists of 15 residues. CDR1 and CDR2 from the germline V gene are SEHNR and FQNEAQ (reference sequence). The ends lost 2 bases at V and 2 bases at J; junction bases unmatched: 4. CDR3 loop: CASSLKLAVQETQYF. CDR3 nucleotides: TGTGCCAGCAGCTTAAAACTAGCGGTTCAAGAGACCCAGTACTTC. The full variable domain, in which reference TRBV7-9 and TRBJ2-5 provide the parts outside the CDR3, is DTGVSQNPRHKITKRGQNVTFRCDPISEHNRLYWYRQTLGQGPEFLTYFQNEAQLEKSRLLSDRFSAERPKGSFSTLEIQRTEQGDSAMYLCASSLKLAVQETQYFGPGTRLLVL.

This clonotype was observed many times. The J gene is TRBJ2-7, the V gene TRBV20-1; D gene uncertain. Germline CDR1 reads DFQATT; CDR2 reads SNEGSKA (reference sequence). The CDR3 consists of 12 residues. V lost 7 bases, J lost 0 bases, and 10 bases lay in between. The CDR3 sequence: CSGSHSSYEQYF. The CDR3, as DNA: TGCAGTGGATCGCACAGCTCCTACGAGCAGTACTTC.

This clonotype was seen only a few times. The genes are TRBV7-2 and TRBJ2-7, with D possibly TRBD2 on 5 matching bases. The CDR3 totals 18 residues. The germline V gene has CDR1 SGHTA and CDR2 FQGNSA. V shed 5 bases and J shed 0 bases, with 23 bases lying between them. CDR3 in DNA: TGTGCCAGCAGCCCATCCAGCGGACGGACGGGGAGCTCCTACGAGCAGTACTTC. Encoded protein: CASSPSSGRTGSSYEQYF. The full variable domain, with the rest looked up from reference TRBV7-2 and TRBJ2-7, is GAGVSQSPSNKVTEKGKDVELRCDPISGHTALYWYRQSLGQGLEFLIYFQGNSAPDKSGLPSDRFSAERTGGSVSTLTIQRTQQEDSAVYLCASSPSSGRTGSSYEQYFGPGTRLTVT.

The V and J genes are TRBV19 and TRBJ1-5, with 7 bases that match TRBD1. V gave up 1 base and J gave up 6 bases; unmatched junction bases: 6. This CDR3 is 15 amino acids long. Germline V gene lookup returns CDR1 LNHDA and CDR2 SQIVND (reference sequence). As DNA, the CDR3 is TGTGCCAGTAGTATAGCGTCAGGGGGACCTCAGCCCCAGCATTTT. It yields the protein CASSIASGGPQPQHF.

A few counts support this clonotype. J is TRBJ1-1 and V is TRBV11-2; D is ambiguous. Germline CDR1 reads SGHAT; CDR2 reads FQNNGV. V dropped 4 bases and J dropped 11 bases, with 17 bases sitting between them. This CDR3 spans 13 amino acids. The CDR3 here is CASSYNPRVGAFF. In nucleotides, the CDR3 is TGTGCCAGCAGCTATAACCCGCGGGTAGGGGCTTTCTTT.

This chain connects TRBV3-1 to TRBJ1-4, with 7 bases that match TRBD1. Unmatched junction bases numbered 8, after V lost 1 base and J lost 15 bases. The CDR3 has 13 residues. Germline lookup yields CDR1 LGHDT and CDR2 YNNKEL (reference sequence). The CDR3 reads CASSQGPGTDLFF. The CDR3 coding sequence is TGTGCCAGCAGCCAAGGCCCGGGGACAGACTTGTTTTTT.

Points on this clonotype: The junction differs from germline at one of its ends, possibly a read error. V is TRBV19 and J is TRBJ1-5, with unresolved D. Germline CDR1 is LNHDA and CDR2 is SQIVND (reference sequence). This CDR3 has 12 residues. This CDR3 reads CAGSIGNQPQHF. In nucleotides, the CDR3 is TGTGCCGGTAGTATCGGGAATCAGCCCCAGCATTTT.

This clonotype turned up a few times. The chain employs TRBV5-1 and TRBJ2-7, with TRBD2 identical over 13 bases. Germline V CDR1 and CDR2: SGHRS, YFSETQ. V was pared by 2 bases and J by 5 bases, with 4 bases of the junction left unmatched. The CDR3 has 15 residues. This CDR3 is CASSLRTSGSHEQYF. CDR3 coding DNA: TGCGCCAGCAGCTTAAGGACTAGCGGGAGCCACGAGCAGTACTTC.

The genes are TRBV6-2 or TRBV6-3 and TRBJ2-1; the match to TRBD1 covers 9 bases. The CDR3 sequence is 15 residues long. V trimming: 7 bases; J trimming: 7 bases; junction bases outside the gene matches: 11. Per the germline V gene, CDR1 is MNHEY and CDR2 is SVGEGT. The CDR3 coding sequence is TGTGCCAGCACGCAGACAGGGGGTGGCTTAAATGAGCAGTTCTTC. It is translated as CASTQTGGGLNEQFF.

This clonotype was detected many times. The chain uses TRBV7-2 and TRBJ2-3; D is ambiguous. The CDR3 sequence is 12 residues long. Germline CDR1 and CDR2: SGHTA and FQGNSA. Trimming shortened V by 5 bases and J by 2 bases, and 5 bases separated the two germline ends. This CDR3 reads CASSLLTDTQYF. The CDR3 bases are TGTGCCAGCAGCCTCCTCACAGATACGCAGTATTTT.

The chain is built from TRBV5-4 and TRBJ2-7, with unresolved D. Germline V lookup: CDR1 SGHNT, CDR2 YYREEE (reference sequence). The CDR3 has 13 amino acids. Trimming removed 5 bases at V and 3 bases at J, with 12 bases between. CDR3 DNA sequence: TGTGCCAGCAGTGATTCCCCCGTCTACGAGCAGTACTTC. Protein sequence: CASSDSPVYEQYF.

This clonotype appeared a few times. The CDR3 region has the DNA TGTGCCTGGAGTGTACGCGCAGGGCGGAATTCACCCCTCCACTTT. Translated, it gives CAWSVRAGRNSPLHF. The rearrangement links TRBV30 to TRBJ1-6; D might be TRBD1 (5 bases). The CDR3 totals 15 residues. Germline V CDR1 and CDR2: GTSNPN, SVGIG (reference sequence). V lost 0 bases, J lost 7 bases, and 13 bases lay in between.

This clonotype appeared many times. This chain links TRBV30 with TRBJ1-1; D gene uncertain. There are 15 residues in the CDR3. Germline assignment: CDR1 GTSNPN and CDR2 SVGIG (reference sequence). The CDR3 coding sequence is TGTGCTCACGCGGGCCGAATGGGCGGGAACACTGAAGCTTTCTTT. Its protein is CAHAGRMGGNTEAFF.

This clonotype was seen repeatedly, ten times or more. V and J are TRBV28 and TRBJ1-2; D is undetermined. The CDR3 covers 16 residues. Trimming stripped 5 bases from V and 4 bases from J, with 20 bases between. CDR1 is MDHEN and CDR2 is SYDVKM in the germline V gene. CDR3 DNA: TGTGCCAGCAGTAGTAGGAGGGCCGCTCGGAGCTATGGCTACACCTTC. Its protein product is CASSSRRAARSYGYTF.

Points on this clonotype: This could be a read error, since a much larger clone is one nucleotide away. This chain joins TRBV28 and TRBJ2-7; maybe TRBD1 (6 bases). Germline V lookup: CDR1 MDHEN, CDR2 SYDVKM. This CDR3 spans 15 amino acids. The V gene lost 5 bases and the J gene lost 4 bases, with 18 bases spanning the gap. The CDR3, as DNA: TGTGCCAGCAGTGACTCCGGGACAAACTTTTACGAGCAGTACTTC. Translating gives CASSDSGTNFYEQYF.

The CDR3 nucleotides are TGTGCCAGCAGAGACAGGGGAGGCTCCTACAATGAGCAGTTCTTC. This sequence encodes CASRDRGGSYNEQFF. This chain joins TRBV28 and TRBJ2-1; 8 bases align to TRBD1. This CDR3 has 15 amino acids. Germline V gene lookup returns CDR1 MDHEN and CDR2 SYDVKM. The trim removed 6 bases at V and 0 bases at J, leaving 4 bases unmatched.

CDR3 region: CSARGLADRGELFF. The DNA for the CDR3 is TGCAGTGCTAGAGGACTAGCGGATCGGGGGGAGCTGTTTTTT. The rearrangement joins TRBV20-1 to TRBJ2-2, with 9 bases identical to TRBD2. Germline lookup yields CDR1 DFQATT and CDR2 SNEGSKA (reference sequence). V lost 1 base to trimming and J lost 8 bases; unmatched junction nucleotides: 5. The CDR3 length is 14 residues.

This clonotype was recorded a few times. The chain joins TRBV6-1 to TRBJ2-7; 10 bases agree with TRBD1. This CDR3 has 13 amino acids. The V gene end was trimmed by 8 bases and the J gene end by 2 bases; junction bases not matched to a gene: 3. The germline V gene has CDR1 MNHNS and CDR2 SASEGT. CDR3 in amino acids: CASGTGATYEQYF. CDR3 nucleotides: TGTGCCAGCGGGACAGGGGCGACCTACGAGCAGTACTTC.

This clonotype was recorded at least ten times. The CDR3 is CASSLELATYQPQHF. The DNA for the CDR3 is TGTGCCAGCAGCTTAGAACTCGCCACCTATCAGCCCCAGCATTTT. The V call is TRBV7-2, the J call TRBJ1-5; D is ambiguous. CDR1 and CDR2 (germline): SGHTA, FQGNSA. The CDR3 length is 15 residues. Trimming removed 1 base from V and 5 bases from J, with 12 bases in between.

Many counts were recorded for this clonotype. This sequence joins TRBV6-1 and TRBJ2-5, with 7 bases identical to TRBD1. Germline lookup yields CDR1 MNHNS and CDR2 SASEGT. This CDR3 comprises 14 residues. Germline trimming cut 5 bases from V and 7 bases from J; bases unmatched to any gene: 10. This CDR3 is CASSTTGATRTQYF. The CDR3 nucleotides read TGTGCCAGCAGTACCACAGGGGCCACCCGGACCCAGTACTTC.